This T cell receptor (beta chain) was sequenced during a study of shared clonotypes between healthy human individuals. Across the study: A couple of women and a few men aged 18 to 49 served as donors. Study results and caveats: A limitation of the genetic and exposure-history diversity represented arose from few donors.

Sequencing used immunoSEQ multiplex PCR; TCRdb keeps in-frame clones, though not all of them. The table records approximately 1.5 million clones, less than 99% of them present only once. This CDR3 comprises 12 residues. CDR1 is KGHSH, CDR2 LQKENI, per germline. With V trimmed by 3 bases and J by 14 bases, 9 bases remained unmatched. About this clone itself: As yet, its antigen is unknown.

HIV-negative, healthy adults without recent acute infections or vaccinations were the donors. This sequence originates from a man aged 30 to 39 in good health. The sample comprised naive CD4+ T cells sorted from blood. As for subset: CD45RA+ positively selected. This sequence joins TRBV18 and TRBJ1-1, with TRBD1 matching 7 bases. CDR3 sequence reads: CASSPPQGGGFF. CDR3 sequence (DNA): TGTGCCAGCTCACCGCCTCAGGGGGGAGGGTTCTTT.